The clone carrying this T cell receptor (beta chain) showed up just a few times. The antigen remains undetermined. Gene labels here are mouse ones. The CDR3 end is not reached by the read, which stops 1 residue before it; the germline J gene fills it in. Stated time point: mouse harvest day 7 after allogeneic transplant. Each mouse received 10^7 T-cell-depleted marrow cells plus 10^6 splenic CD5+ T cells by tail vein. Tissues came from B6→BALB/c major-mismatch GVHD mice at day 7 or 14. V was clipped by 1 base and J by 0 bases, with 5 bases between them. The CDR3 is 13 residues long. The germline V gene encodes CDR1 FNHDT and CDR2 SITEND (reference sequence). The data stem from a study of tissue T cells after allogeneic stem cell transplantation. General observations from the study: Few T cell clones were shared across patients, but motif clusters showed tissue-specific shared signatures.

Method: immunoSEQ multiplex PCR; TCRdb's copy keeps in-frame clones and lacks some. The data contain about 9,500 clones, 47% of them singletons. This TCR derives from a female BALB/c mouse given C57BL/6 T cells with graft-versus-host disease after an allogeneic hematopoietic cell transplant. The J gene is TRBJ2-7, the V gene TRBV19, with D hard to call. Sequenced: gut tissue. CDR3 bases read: TGTGCCAGCAGTATAAGGAGCTCCTATGAACAGTAC. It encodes CASSIRSSYEQY. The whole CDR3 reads CASSIRSSYEQYF.